This TCR beta chain was profiled in a study of cytomegalovirus exposure and HLA in healthy donors (dated by TCRdb to 2017 to 2019). With regard to the full study: In an earlier analysis of under 600 of the donors, about 270 Gb of sequence data and 117 million unique TCR beta sequences from roughly 190 million T cells were reported. Roughly 300 gigabases of sequencing data and around 80 million unique TCR sequences made up an early release that covered several hundred HLA-typed donors. Of the roughly 390 genotyped donors, about 84% fell in the genetic ancestry cluster associated with self-reported Caucasian donors. The study was designed to test whether signatures of past pathogen exposure could be identified by cataloging public T cell receptors. The study used immunosequencing to profile the T cell repertoires of more than 650 subjects and linked those repertoires to cytomegalovirus serostatus. Along with the roughly 670-subject first cohort, a separate validation cohort of around 120 different subjects was used. The study combined high-throughput TCR immunosequencing, statistical association of individual TCRs with disease status, and machine learning to predict cytomegalovirus infection status. To study patterns of TCR occurrence, a later analysis re-analyzed previously published TCR beta repertoires from around 660 donors and added high-resolution HLA genotyping. The later analysis used no new phenotypic data to find candidate immune exposures, relying instead on TCR beta sequences and their occurrence across donors. In an earlier analysis of around 540 of the donors, high-throughput TCR beta sequencing was used to judge whether each TCR beta V gene segment behaved as functional or pseudogenic. Donor age, sex, ethnicity and CMV serostatus were collected together with the repertoire data. A later genetic analysis used genome-wide SNP genotypes for about 60% of the roughly 700 donors, treating that subset as a discovery cohort. All discovery cohort repertoires had been generated using a single sequencing platform. Class I and class II HLA loci were covered by the typing at four-digit resolution. Typing coverage differed by locus: A, B, C, DRB1 and DQB1 were typed in about 620-630 donors, DQA1 in about 500, DPA1 in some 570, and DPB1 in roughly 470. Roughly 5 DR-DQ haplotypes were handled as single units for association and clustering because linkage in the cohort was strong. On average, approximately 250,000 unique TCR beta nucleotide sequences were sequenced per donor among about 400 genotyped donors of the cohort, with 15% to 20% of those sequences being non-productive.

Broader findings and caveats from the paper: When HLA alleles, especially DR and DQ, strongly co-occurred, TCR associations were difficult to assign to individual alleles. Sequencing depth was assumed to be roughly uniform across donors in the presence/absence analyses, though that assumption may not hold. At a false discovery rate of 0.05, a later analysis linked roughly 17,000 TCR beta sequences to specific HLA alleles. An earlier analysis of around 500 of the donors showed that most TCR beta V segments appeared in productive rearrangements either about 90% or about 30% of the time, which broadly matched IMGT annotations. A further reported finding was that TCR beta sequences accurately predicted the HLA-A and HLA-B alleles for most subjects in the first cohort. In a later analysis, several top co-occurrence clusters were reported to appear linked to parvovirus B19, influenza, CMV and Epstein-Barr virus. It was suggested by the authors that the approach could potentially be generalized to other disease states and immunological phenotypes. The classifier was reported to diagnose cytomegalovirus status with high specificity and sensitivity in both the original and validation cohorts. In this cohort, only TCR beta chains were sequenced, and detectable features were limited by the absence of alpha or paired-chain data. CMV serostatus was the only immune exposure information available for the cohort. In a later analysis, TCR association rates were found to vary across HLA loci, with the most associated TCRs seen for DRB1 alleles and the fewest for HLA-C alleles. In a later analysis, HLA-associated TCR beta chains were found to be more clonally expanded and to have lower generation probabilities than equally common non-associated chains. HLA typing was unavailable for some donors at each locus, so association tests used only the typed subset. Some IMGT-functional V segments, including TRBV6-2 and TRBV6-3, could not be distinguished by the 87-base-pair reads and were therefore excluded. Linkage disequilibrium might explain the correlated functional status among segregating V segments, but an unknown experimental factor could not be ruled out. Most CMV-associated TCR beta chains appeared to be HLA-restricted in a later analysis, and the HLA associations seemed to be driven largely by CMV exposure. Because counts were too low, seventeen rarely observed V segments, including chromosome 9 orphons, were excluded from the earlier analysis of several hundred of the donors. While some public TCRs were present in many individuals, most TCR sequences turned up only very rarely across donors. A later genetic analysis reported fewer N-insertions in productive TCRs among donors in an Asian-associated ancestry cluster than the roughly 700-donor mean. A cluster of highly shared sequence variants was judged likely to represent a technical artifact of the sequencing pipeline. V-gene and J-gene trimming of TCR beta chains was associated with a missense DCLRE1C variant in a later genetic analysis, and the association was replicated in an independent cohort. In vitro tests confirmed that a few of the cytomegalovirus-associated TCR beta chains recognize cytomegalovirus antigens. A total of 164 TCR beta chains were listed by the study as associated with cytomegalovirus.

About this clone: Its antigen remains unidentified. No base qualities exist here, and no much larger clone lies one base off it.

Library method: the immunoSEQ multiplex PCR assay. A mixture of 60 forward primers for TCR Vbeta segments and 13 reverse primers for TCR Jbeta segments was used in the multiplex PCR. Amplification of the CDR3 region of rearranged TCR beta genes was performed with a multiplex PCR assay on genomic DNA. On the Illumina HiSeq System, the amplified TCR beta libraries were sequenced as 87-base-pair reads. The paper's data handling went like this. Across the roughly 600 repertoires, a later analysis counted 80 million or so unique TCR beta chains, 9.5 million to 12 million of which were shared by at least two donors. To remove PCR and sequencing errors, raw reads were error-corrected and collapsed into unique sequences using a nearest-neighbor algorithm that merged closely related sequences. To assign V, D and J gene segments, CDR3 sequences were aligned to IMGT reference sequences. For a sequence to be retained, at least a six-nucleotide match to both a V gene segment and a J gene segment was required. A rearrangement counted as productive if the CDR3 had no stop codons and remained in frame with V and J, and every other rearrangement counted as non-productive. Following IMGT convention, CDR3 was defined as the stretch from the second conserved V-encoded cysteine to the conserved J-encoded phenylalanine. Sequences without an unambiguous match to a single V gene segment were excluded from the earlier analysis of a few hundred of the donors. In an earlier analysis of 587 of the donors, a V segment was called functional when productive rearrangements were above 56.7%, and segregating when the standard deviation between donors exceeded 5%. A statistical classification framework was built to diagnose cytomegalovirus status from the catalog of TCR beta chain sequences. A later analysis assigned V and J genes by comparing TCR nucleotide sequences with IMGT/GENE-DB human TR gene sequences. The TCRdist pipeline was used in a later analysis to assign CDR3 sequences and most-parsimonious VDJ recombination scenarios. In a later analysis, every TCR beta chain was defined by the combination of its CDR3 amino acid sequence and its V-gene family, and reads without a unique V-gene family were dropped. To address suspected cross-contamination and a sequencing artifact, a later analysis removed approximately 600 highly shared, low-generation-probability nucleotide sequences. In a later analysis, a clonal expansion index for each public chain was calculated from normalized within-repertoire ranks of inferred template counts. Generation probabilities in a later analysis came from a VDJ recombination model fitted to out-of-frame rearrangements, and those results were checked against IGoR. In a later analysis, hypergeometric tests were used to score TCR-TCR, TCR-HLA and TCR-CMV co-occurrence, with a repertoire-size bias correction applied to TCR pairs. False discovery rates were estimated in a later analysis by permuting HLA or CMV assignments 20 times. A later analysis grouped co-occurring TCRs with DBSCAN, adding TCRdist sequence similarity when clustering within HLA-allele-positive subsets. Repertoires with fewer than 30,000 or more than 120,000 public chains, plus five repertoires with anomalous nucleotide sharing, were excluded from co-occurrence clustering. In its TCRdb copy, this immuneACCESS table keeps in-frame sequences only and misses some clones. Where compared with another copy, unresolved V genes explain less than half of these, and the others have no known cause. The DNA was the basis for D and trimming; V, J and clone size are from that table. This sample is represented by roughly 97,000 clones; over 9% of them were singletons. The ten largest clones take up approximately 6% of the sample.

The cohort consisted of 670 or so healthy bone marrow donors. Cohort members were all nominally healthy when sampled, although unrecorded immune exposures were likely present. The donor was CMV seropositive and was included in the group of around 300 seropositive cohort members. Each donor provided a peripheral blood sample, and peripheral blood mononuclear cells were used for TCR beta sequencing. The Qiagen DNeasy Blood Extraction Kit was used to extract genomic DNA from the blood cell samples. A distance of 13 bases separates the germline ends of V and J, which lose 2 bases and 0 bases respectively. From cysteine to phenylalanine, the CDR3 is 17 amino acids long. The kept DNA is CDR3 alone, 51 bases in frame from the first base. The germline V gene specifies KGHSH as CDR1 and LQKENI as CDR2.

The V and J genes are TRBV18 and TRBJ1-4; a tentative D call is TRBD1 (5 bases match). The clonotype was recovered from a man aged 35 to 55 in good health and CMV-seropositive. Material: PBMCs. The CDR3 region: CASSPTGVSPTNEKLFF. The nucleotide sequence is TGTGCCAGCTCACCAACGGGGGTCAGCCCAACTAATGAAAAACTGTTTTTT.